This T cell receptor (beta chain) was identified during a study of OX40 agonist ivuxolimab in advanced cancers. Findings and caveats of the study: The antigen specificity of the peripheral T cells (those that were expanded) was not determined. There were, on average, more expanded clones in CD8+ T cells than in CD4+.

Libraries were prepared by immunoSEQ multiplex PCR; TCRdb keeps only in-frame clonotypes and omits some of them. The table lists roughly 100,000 clones, 84% of them singletons. As regards this clone: The antigen is unknown.

Losses at the gene ends were 6 bases for V and 2 bases for J; bases not matched to a gene: 3. This CDR3 region has 13 residues. Per germline, CDR1 MDHEN and CDR2 SYDVKM. The sequenced sample was CD4+ or CD8+ T cells sorted from blood, obtained in a trial of the OX40 agonist ivuxolimab. The chain couples TRBV28 to TRBJ2-5; 7 positions match TRBD1. The clonotype originates from an adult with an advanced solid tumor such as melanoma, head and neck, liver or kidney cancer. CDR3 in amino acids: CASSGTEQETQYF. CDR3 sequence (DNA): TGTGCCAGCAGCGGGACAGAACAAGAGACCCAGTACTTC. The variable domain in full, with the rest retrieved from reference TRBV28 and TRBJ2-5, is DVKVTQSSRYLVKRTGEKVFLECVQDMDHENMFWYRQDPGLGLRLIYFSYDVKMKEKGDIPEGYSVSREKKERFSLILESASTNQTSMYLCASSGTEQETQYFGPGTRLLVL.